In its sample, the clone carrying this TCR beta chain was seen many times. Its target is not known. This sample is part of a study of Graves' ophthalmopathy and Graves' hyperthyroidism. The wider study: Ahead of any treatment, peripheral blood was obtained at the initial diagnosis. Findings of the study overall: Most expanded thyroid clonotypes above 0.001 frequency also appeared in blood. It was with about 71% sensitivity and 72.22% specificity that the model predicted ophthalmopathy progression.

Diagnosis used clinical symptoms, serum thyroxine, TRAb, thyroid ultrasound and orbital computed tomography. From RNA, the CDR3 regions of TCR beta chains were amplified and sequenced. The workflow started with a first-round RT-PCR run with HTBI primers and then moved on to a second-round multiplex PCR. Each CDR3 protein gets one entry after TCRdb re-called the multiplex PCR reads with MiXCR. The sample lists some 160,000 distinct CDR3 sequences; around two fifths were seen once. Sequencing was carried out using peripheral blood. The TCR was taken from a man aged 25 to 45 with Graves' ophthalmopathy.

The CDR3 here is CASSQGKRGYTF. In nucleotides, the CDR3 is TGCGCCAGCAGCCAAGGAAAGAGGGGCTACACCTTC. The genes are TRBV4-1 and TRBJ1-2; D call uncertain. The V and J ends lost 1 base and 8 bases respectively, with 8 bases between them. CDR1 and CDR2 (germline): MGHRA, YSYEKL. This CDR3 has 12 residues.